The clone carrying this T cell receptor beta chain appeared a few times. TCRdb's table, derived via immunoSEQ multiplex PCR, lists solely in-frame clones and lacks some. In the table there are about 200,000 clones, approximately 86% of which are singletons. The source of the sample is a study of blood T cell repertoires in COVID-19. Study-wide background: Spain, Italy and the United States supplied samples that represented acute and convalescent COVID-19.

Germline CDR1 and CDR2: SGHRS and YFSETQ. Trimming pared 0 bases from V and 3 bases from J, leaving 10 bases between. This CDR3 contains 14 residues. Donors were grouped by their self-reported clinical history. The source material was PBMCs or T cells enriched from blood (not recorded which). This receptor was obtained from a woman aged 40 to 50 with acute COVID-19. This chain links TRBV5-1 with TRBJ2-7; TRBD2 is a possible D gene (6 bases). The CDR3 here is CASSLAPGVYEQYF. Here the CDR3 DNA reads TGCGCCAGCAGCTTGGCCCCGGGGGTCTACGAGCAGTACTTC.